These T cell receptor beta chains were read from a single sample in a study of T-cell reconstitution after alpha-beta-depleted transplantation in children. TCRdb ran MiXCR on the PCR reads and lists one entry per CDR3 protein. The profile shows around 78,000 distinct CDR3 sequences, roughly 6.6% of them singletons. Sequenced material: PBMCs from the stem cell graft donor, taken from the stem cell graft. The receptors were sampled from a human donor who donated a stem cell graft to a child with acute lymphoblastic leukemia. The conserved cysteine and the conserved F or W are not part of the CDR3 here. Clone size is stated in some rows and not others, as once, few, many or a class when expanded.

v_gene	abundance	j_gene	CDR3aa
TRBV9	.	TRBJ2-1	ASSVSGGDNEQF
TRBV15	.	TRBJ2-2	ATSNAGGTGELF
TRBV27	many	TRBJ2-7	ASTLDPPHEQY
TRBV4-2	many	TRBJ1-1	ASNQIQTEKNTEAF
TRBV7-2	few	TRBJ2-7	ASSLAGVMGYEQY
TRBV12-3/TRBV12-4	many	TRBJ2-2	ASSLWTGGANTGELF
TRBV7-6	.	TRBJ2-1	ASSPLEGLSYNEQF
TRBV5-1	many	TRBJ2-7	ASSLVTPVTEQY
TRBV20-1	many	TRBJ1-6	SARGQTYNSPLH
TRBV6-7	many	TRBJ2-2	ASILDYIIGELF